This TCR beta chain was found in a study of T cells in Graves' hyperthyroidism and ophthalmopathy (dated by TCRdb to the late 2010s). Turning to the overall study: Peripheral blood was sampled at the time of initial diagnosis, prior to any treatment. To identify TCR V-J signatures that set the groups apart, the researchers used a discovery cohort of 95 to 100 patients, made up of around 42 with Graves' ophthalmopathy and 55 to 65 with stable Graves' hyperthyroidism. Prospective prediction of ophthalmopathy was tested in an independent validation cohort of under 20 hyperthyroidism patients and 15 to 17 patients who later progressed to ophthalmopathy. The approximately 100 discovery patients were randomly split 7:3 into training and test sets. Thyroid tissue and blood T-cell repertoires from more than five Graves' hyperthyroidism patients were also compared in the study. Once sampling was done, hyperthyroidism patients were given methimazole at a starting dose of 30 mg daily, whereas ophthalmopathy patients were given high-dose intravenous methylprednisolone. According to the paper, TCR Vbeta CDR3 sequencing was carried out on approximately 140 peripheral blood samples, which came from 40 to 45 ophthalmopathy, fewer than 80 hyperthyroidism and roughly 17 progressor patients.

This clonotype was seen a handful of times. Its antigen is not yet known. No much larger clone is present one base from it, and per-base qualities are unavailable. General conclusions and limits of the study: Ophthalmopathy was separated from stable hyperthyroidism by a 13 V-J signature model, with approximately 89% sensitivity and roughly 81% specificity obtained in cross-validation and 80%/75% obtained in testing. In validation, progression to ophthalmopathy was predicted by the model with roughly 71% sensitivity and 72% to 80% specificity, a median of about 6.4 months before onset. Most expanded thyroid clonotypes (frequency above 0.001) were also detected in blood, a finding suggesting that blood repertoires may reflect thyroid immune responses. Sample size was not statistically predetermined, and investigators were not blinded to group allocation.

The CDR3 covers 14 residues, taking in both the cysteine and the phenylalanine. Left in the record is the CDR3 DNA by itself, 42 bases read in frame from the first base. The germline V and J ends show losses of 4 bases and 2 bases respectively, and no gene match explains 5 bases of the junction. The CDR1 and CDR2 encoded by the germline V gene are SGHRS and YFSETQ. The TCR beta CDR3 regions were amplified from RNA transcripts. The TCR CDR3 was subjected to a first round of RT-PCR using the HTBI primer set and the Qiagen OneStep RT-PCR kit. Libraries were constructed in a second round of multiplex PCR, after which size selection and purification were performed. Sequencing of the libraries was done on an Illumina HiSeq2000 using paired-end 100 bp reads. As for the original processing: SOAPnuke was used to process the raw data, removing reads that contained adapters or uncalled bases, had a mean Phred below 15, or lacked an exact match to the constant primer or identifier. High-quality paired reads were merged with COPE v1.2.5, and unique nucleotide sequences were defined as clonotypes. MiTCR v1.1 was used to align clonotypes to the IMGT TRBV, TRBD and TRBJ reference segments. Analysis was restricted to V-J combinations with a frequency above 0.0001, which covered 99.2% of repertoires. The TCS score was defined as F50 (clonal expansion) divided by E x V (chaos), with BLOSUM62-based TCRdist calculated between CDR3 peptides within each V-J. Welch's t-statistics and random forest reduced roughly 530 V-J features to roughly 13, which were used in a naive Bayes classifier (R e1071). TCRdb applied fastp at Q25 and MiXCR to the public reads, then kept only in-frame beta chains. Duplicate CDR3 protein sequences are folded into a single record with the most common DNA and genes. TCRdb, not the authors, supplied the V and J calls. This sample is represented by around 600,000 distinct CDR3 sequences; 13% to 15% of them were singletons. Together, the top ten hold 7.1% of the sample.

Moderately to severely active disease, a Clinical Activity Score of at least 3, a NOSPECS grade of at least 4, and a duration under 3 months were present in ophthalmopathy patients. Any patient with an uncontrolled infection, another autoimmune disease, pregnancy or lactation was excluded. Clinical symptoms, serum thyroxine and TRAb, thyroid ultrasound, and orbital computed tomography formed the basis for the diagnoses. PBMCs were isolated from about 9 ml of fresh peripheral blood by Ficoll-Paque density gradient centrifugation. Total RNA was extracted using Trizol reagent, and RNA quality was assessed on an Agilent 2100 Bioanalyzer.

The rearrangement combines TRBV5-1 with TRBJ2-5, with 7 bases aligning to TRBD1. The source is a woman under 30 with Graves' ophthalmopathy. The sequenced sample was blood. The CDR3 in this case is CASSPGQEQETQYF. The nucleotide sequence is TGCGCCAGCAGCCCCGGACAGGAACAAGAGACCCAGTACTTC. With the rest looked up from the reference TRBV5-1 and TRBJ2-5 genes rather than sequenced, the full variable domain is KAGVTQTPRYLIKTRGQQVTLSCSPISGHRSVSWYQQTPGQGLQFLFEYFSETQRNKGNFPGRFSGRQFSNSRSEMNVSTLELGDSALYLCASSPGQEQETQYFGPGTRLLVL.